Reported below is one TCR beta chain. Per the original data handling: Estimated nucleated cell counts came from reference gene primer amplification. The repertoire was sequenced with immunoSEQ multiplex PCR; TCRdb's copy has only in-frame clones and lacks some. V, J and clone size derive from that table, while D and trimming were established from the DNA sequence. This table holds under 150,000 clones, around 89% found once. The sample is drawn from a study of blood T cell repertoires in COVID-19. The overall study: Whether acute or convalescent, the COVID-19 samples came from the United States, Italy and Spain. In each case, the material was cDNA or gDNA derived from T cells, B-cell-depleted T cells, or PBMCs.

This CDR3 is 14 amino acids long. Trimming took 4 bases from V and 1 from J, leaving 11 bases between them. Per the germline V gene, CDR1 is SQVTM and CDR2 is ANQGSEA. The sample taken for sequencing was peripheral blood. V gene TRBV29-1 combines with J gene TRBJ1-5; D gene uncertain. The TCR was taken from a woman in her forties or fifties with acute or convalescent COVID-19. The CDR3 nucleotides are TGCAGCGTTGCCCCGGCGGGCAGCAATCAGCCCCAGCATTTT. This encodes CSVAPAGSNQPQHF.